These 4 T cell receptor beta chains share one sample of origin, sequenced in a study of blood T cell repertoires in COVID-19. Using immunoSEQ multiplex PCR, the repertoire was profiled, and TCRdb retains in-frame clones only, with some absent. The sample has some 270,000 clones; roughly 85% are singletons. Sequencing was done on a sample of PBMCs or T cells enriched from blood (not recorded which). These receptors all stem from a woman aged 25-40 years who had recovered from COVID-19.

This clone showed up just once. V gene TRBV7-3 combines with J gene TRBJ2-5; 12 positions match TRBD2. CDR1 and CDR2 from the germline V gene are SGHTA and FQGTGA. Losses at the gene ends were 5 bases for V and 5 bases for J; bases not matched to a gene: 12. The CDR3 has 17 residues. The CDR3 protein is CASSPGLAGPFTETQYF. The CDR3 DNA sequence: TGTGCCAGCAGCCCGGGACTAGCGGGCCCCTTTACGGAGACCCAGTACTTC.

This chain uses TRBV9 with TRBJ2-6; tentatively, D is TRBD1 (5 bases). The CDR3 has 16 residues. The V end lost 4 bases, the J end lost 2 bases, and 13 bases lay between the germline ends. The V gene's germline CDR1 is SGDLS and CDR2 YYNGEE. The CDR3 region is CASSPGWGTGANVLTF. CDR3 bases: TGTGCCAGCAGCCCAGGGTGGGGCACTGGGGCCAACGTCCTGACTTTC.

The CDR3 loop reads CTSSQDRGGAQETQYF. The CDR3 DNA follows: TGCACCAGCAGCCAAGACCGGGGAGGGGCACAAGAGACCCAGTACTTC. This chain joins TRBV1 and TRBJ2-5; TRBD2 is the table's D call, not checked against the DNA. TRBV1 is annotated as a pseudogene. CDR3 length: 16 amino acids.

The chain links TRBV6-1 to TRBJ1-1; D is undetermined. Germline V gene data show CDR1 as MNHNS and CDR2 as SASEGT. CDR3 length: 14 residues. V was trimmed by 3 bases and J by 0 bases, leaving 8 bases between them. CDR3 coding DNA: TGTGCCAGCAGTGACAGGTCGATGAACACTGAAGCTTTCTTT. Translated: CASSDRSMNTEAFF.